This T cell receptor (beta chain) is drawn from a study of T cell repertoires in cytomegalovirus infection. TCRdb reanalysed the reads using MiXCR and keeps one entry per CDR3 protein. The repertoire holds fewer than 900,000 distinct CDR3 sequences, with roughly 29% as singletons. On this clonotype itself: Its target is unknown.

Study-level results: Identification of carriers of CMV plus the relevant HLA was performed using cumulative public TCR beta family frequency.

This sample comprised cultured CD8+ T cells from PBMCs, obtained from culture after CMV antigen stimulation. The clonotype originates from a human donor in good health (CMV status not recorded). Some clones in this sample may be carry-over from other donors' samples.

CDR3 nucleotide sequence: TGTGCCAGCAGCGGAATGGCCCTCTACAATGAGCAGTTCTTC. Amino acid sequence: CASSGMALYNEQFF. The chain carries TRBV7-2 and TRBJ2-1, with no clear D. Germline V CDR1 and CDR2: SGHTA, FQGNSA. Trimming removed 5 bases from V and 3 bases from J, with 11 bases in between. This CDR3 has 14 residues.